A selection of T cell receptor beta chains follows, all from one sample in a study of T-cell memory formation after mild COVID-19. One entry per CDR3 protein results from TCRdb running MiXCR on the 5' RACE reads. This table has 300,000 to 400,000 distinct CDR3 sequences, 14% appearing once. The sequenced sample consisted of PBMCs or a T cell subset sorted from them (not recorded which). All receptors come from a man younger than 30 who had mild COVID-19 (a few samples of this study predate the infection). Cell type and time point are not known. Each CDR3 is given without its conserved first and last residue. Clone sizes are given selectively: once, few, many, or a class where the clone is expanded.

length: 15; V: TRBV11-2; size: few; J: TRBJ2-1; CDR3: ASSLEPGVVSYNEQF
length: 14; V: TRBV28; size: .; J: TRBJ2-3; CDR3: ASSSPGTVSTDTQY
length: 10; V: TRBV28; size: many; J: TRBJ1-5; CDR3: ASSYRNQPQH
length: 12; V: TRBV29-1; size: few; J: TRBJ1-2; CDR3: SAERWDVDYGYT
length: 12; V: TRBV9; size: few; J: TRBJ1-1; CDR3: ASSVVPGITEAF
length: 11; V: TRBV29-1; size: .; J: TRBJ2-7; CDR3: SVVVSRSYEQY
length: 12; V: TRBV20-1; size: many; J: TRBJ2-1; CDR3: SAKDRGSYNEQF
length: 14; V: TRBV20-1; size: many; J: TRBJ2-1; CDR3: SARGGAQSSYNEQF
length: 15; V: TRBV2; size: few; J: TRBJ1-5; CDR3: ASSEGPRGYSNQPQH
length: 12; V: TRBV7-9; size: few; J: TRBJ2-7; CDR3: ASSNWDSPYEQY
length: 13; V: TRBV4-2; size: .; J: TRBJ2-1; CDR3: ASSQSQGGNNEQF
length: 11; V: TRBV7-3; size: .; J: TRBJ2-5; CDR3: ASSFRLEGTQY
length: 12; V: TRBV9; size: few; J: TRBJ2-5; CDR3: ASSVGGSEETQY
length: 13; V: TRBV20-1; size: .; J: TRBJ2-7; CDR3: SARDLGGDPLEQY
length: 12; V: TRBV10-3; size: many; J: TRBJ2-7; CDR3: AISESQGAYEQY
length: 10; V: TRBV6-2/TRBV6-3; size: many; J: TRBJ1-1; CDR3: ASCRRNTEAF
length: 16; V: TRBV10-3; size: .; J: TRBJ2-2; CDR3: AISGTSGGIANTGELF
length: 12; V: TRBV9; size: medium-sized; J: TRBJ2-1; CDR3: ASSVGTGRNEQF
length: 13; V: TRBV5-1; size: .; J: TRBJ2-7; CDR3: ASRGPGQDFHEQY
length: 12; V: TRBV5-1; size: .; J: TRBJ2-5; CDR3: ASNAGQPQETQY
length: 11; V: TRBV28; size: medium-sized; J: TRBJ2-5; CDR3: ASRPQGKETQY
length: 11; V: TRBV6-7; size: .; J: TRBJ2-3; CDR3: ASGGGEMDTQY
length: 10; V: TRBV20-1; size: .; J: TRBJ2-3; CDR3: SAPRGSDTQY
length: 12; V: TRBV6-6; size: few; J: TRBJ2-7; CDR3: ASSYLRGLNEQY
length: 10; V: TRBV6-5; size: .; J: TRBJ1-1; CDR3: ASTNRVSEAF
length: 13; V: TRBV4-2; size: .; J: TRBJ1-4; CDR3: ASSPSRALNEKLF